Shown below are 15 T cell receptor beta chains from a single sample sequenced in a study of control samples from healthy donors and cancer patients. The table came from immunoSEQ multiplex PCR; TCRdb's copy has only in-frame clones and leaves some out. The sample carries around 19,000 clones, approximately 82% recorded once. Material: PBMCs. The receptors come from an older man with head and neck cancer.

The CDR3: CASSLLAGAYTGELFF. CDR3 nucleotides: TGTGCCAGCAGCCTCCTAGCGGGGGCTTACACCGGGGAGCTGTTTTTT. This chain links TRBV14 with TRBJ2-2; 10 nucleotides align to TRBD2. The CDR3 contains 16 residues. Germline V lookup: CDR1 SGHDN, CDR2 FVKESK. Trimming removed 4 bases from V and 3 bases from J; junction bases left unmatched: 5.

The chain joins TRBV2 to TRBJ2-3, with a tentative D call TRBD2 (6 bases). Per the germline V gene, CDR1 is SNHLY and CDR2 is FYNNEI. Trimming took off 7 bases at V and 2 bases at J, with 10 bases between the two ends. CDR3 size: 13 residues. CDR3 sequence (DNA): TGTGCCAGCACGGGACTCTACACAGATACGCAGTATTTT. Its protein is CASTGLYTDTQYF.

With regard to this clone: Other DNA sequences in the same sample also yield this CDR3. The chain uses TRBV15 and TRBJ1-1; 8 bases align to TRBD1. J gave up 5 bases and V 1 base, and 6 bases lay outside the gene matches. Per the germline V gene, CDR1 is LNHNV and CDR2 is YYDKDF (reference sequence). There are 15 residues in the CDR3. In DNA form, the CDR3 reads TGTGCCACCAGCAGAGGACAGGGGAGGAGAACTGAAGCTTTCTTT. It translates to CATSRGQGRRTEAFF.

V usage is TRBV5-4 and J usage is TRBJ1-4, with no clear D. The V and J ends lost 2 bases and 8 bases respectively, with 10 bases between them. The CDR3 is made up of 13 amino acids. The germline V gene has CDR1 SGHNT and CDR2 YYREEE (reference sequence). In DNA, the CDR3 is TGTGCCAGCAGCTTCGCCGATGTGGAAAAACTGTTTTTT. This codes for CASSFADVEKLFF. Supplemented by reference TRBV5-4 and TRBJ1-4, the full variable domain reads ETGVTQSPTHLIKTRGQQVTLRCSSQSGHNTVSWYQQALGQGPQFIFQYYREEENGRGNFPPRFSGLQFPNYSSELNVNALELDDSALYLCASSFADVEKLFFGSGTQLSVL.

This chain connects TRBV6-5 to TRBJ2-1; the D gene could be TRBD1 or TRBD2 (5 bases each). Trimming pared 4 bases from V and 8 bases from J, leaving 18 bases between. Germline V gives CDR1 MNHEY, CDR2 SVGAGI. CDR3 size: 15 residues. CDR3 nucleotide sequence: TGTGCCAGCAGTTTCCGGGGCTCCACCGGCGATGAGCAGTTCTTC. As protein: CASSFRGSTGDEQFF.

The rearrangement uses TRBV3-1 (or the pseudogene TRBV3-2) and TRBJ2-5; either TRBD1 or TRBD2 may fit D (5 bases each). V dropped 3 bases and J dropped 7 bases, with 12 bases sitting between them. Germline CDR1 and CDR2: LGHDT and YNNKEL (reference sequence). The CDR3 sequence is 13 residues long. In nucleotides, the CDR3 is TGTGCCAGCAGCCAGGTGCGTGGGGGGACCCAGTACTTC. The encoded protein is CASSQVRGGTQYF.

The chain combines TRBV6-1 with TRBJ2-7; no firm D call. Germline-derived CDR1 and CDR2 are MNHNS and SASEGT. The CDR3 sequence is 11 residues long. Trimming stripped 11 bases from V and 0 bases from J, with 8 bases between. The CDR3 region has the DNA TGTGCCGTGACGAGCTCCTACGAGCAGTACTTC. Amino acids: CAVTSSYEQYF.

V is TRBV7-8 and J is TRBJ2-7; D gene ambiguous. With 0 bases removed from V and 6 bases from J, the gap between germline ends came to 3 bases. Germline values: CDR1 SGHVS, CDR2 FQNEAQ. The CDR3 is 11 amino acids. CDR3 in amino acids: CASSLAREQYF. The CDR3 DNA sequence: TGTGCCAGCAGCTTAGCGCGCGAGCAGTACTTC. The complete variable domain, with remaining parts taken from reference TRBV7-8 and TRBJ2-7, reads GAGVSQSPRYKVAKRGQDVALRCDPISGHVSLFWYQQALGQGPEFLTYFQNEAQLDKSGLPSDRFFAERPEGSVSTLKIQRTQQEDSAVYLCASSLAREQYFGPGTRLTVT.

J is TRBJ2-7 and V is TRBV7-3; D remains unclear. Germline CDR1 reads SGHTA; CDR2 reads FQGTGA. V was pared by 2 bases and J by 4 bases, with 6 bases between. The CDR3 is 12 amino acids. The CDR3 DNA sequence: TGTGCCAGCAGCTTAGGGCGGTACGAGCAGTACTTC. Its protein product is CASSLGRYEQYF.

The chain carries TRBV2 and TRBJ2-3, with D possibly matching TRBD1 (6 bases). The CDR3 totals 13 residues. CDR1 and CDR2 (germline): SNHLY, FYNNEI. Between the trimmed V and J ends, which lost 8 bases and 5 bases, there was a span of 14 bases. The CDR3 reads CASEDSAIDTQYF. In DNA form, the CDR3 reads TGTGCCAGCGAGGACAGTGCCATAGATACGCAGTATTTT.

The chain is built from TRBV6-5 and TRBJ1-1; tentative D call: TRBD1 (5 bases). The CDR3 totals 11 residues. With 7 bases removed from V and 5 bases from J, the gap between germline ends came to 8 bases. Looked up from germline, CDR1 is MNHEY and CDR2 is SVGAGI. CDR3 sequence: CASKAGTEAFF. The CDR3 DNA reads as TGTGCCAGCAAAGCAGGGACTGAAGCTTTCTTT.

This clone showed up just once. The genes are TRBV12-5 and TRBJ2-6; D ambiguous. This CDR3 spans 13 amino acids. Germline assignment: CDR1 LGHNT and CDR2 FRNRAP. V dropped 6 bases and J dropped 0 bases, with 3 bases sitting between them. The CDR3 DNA is TGTGCTAGTGGACTCTCTGGGGCCAACGTCCTGACTTTC. Translation gives CASGLSGANVLTF. The entire variable domain, with the rest obtained from reference TRBV12-5 and TRBJ2-6, is as follows: DARVTQTPRHKVTEMGQEVTMRCQPILGHNTVFWYRQTMMQGLELLAYFRNRAPLDDSGMPKDRFSAEMPDATLATLKIQPSEPRDSAVYFCASGLSGANVLTFGAGSRLTVL.

The chain joins TRBV4-3 to TRBJ1-1; TRBD1 aligns across 7 bases. V lost 4 bases, J lost 2 bases, and 4 bases stayed unmatched. Germline V gene data show CDR1 as LGHNA and CDR2 as YSLEER. This CDR3 contains 14 residues. The CDR3 loop is CASSLQGPNTEAFF. The DNA for the CDR3 is TGCGCCAGCAGCCTACAGGGGCCCAACACTGAAGCTTTCTTT.

The rearrangement joins TRBV14 to TRBJ2-1, with D perhaps TRBD2 (7 bases). The CDR3 has 15 amino acids. Trimming removed 1 base from V and 6 bases from J, with 13 bases in between. Germline values: CDR1 SGHDN, CDR2 FVKESK. The CDR3 loop reads CASSQVGGPINEQFF. CDR3 DNA: TGTGCCAGCAGCCAAGTGGGGGGGCCCATCAATGAGCAGTTCTTC.

This chain uses TRBV7-2 with TRBJ1-2; D unclear. CDR3 length: 15 amino acids. Germline V gene data show CDR1 as SGHTA and CDR2 as FQGNSA. Trimming removed 1 base from V and 0 bases from J, with 9 bases in between. CDR3 loop: CASSLVGTTNYGYTF. Here the CDR3 DNA reads TGTGCCAGCAGCTTAGTCGGCACAACTAACTATGGCTACACCTTC.